This is a list of T cell receptor beta chains from one sample in a study of blood T cell repertoires in COVID-19. The data were produced by immunoSEQ multiplex PCR, yet TCRdb's version contains in-frame clones alone and is incomplete. The data hold 50,000 to 60,000 clones, with more than 75% observed a single time. The specimen sequenced was peripheral blood. The receptors were gathered from a human donor with active COVID-19. The donor label of this sample is uncertain. Both conserved end residues are part of each CDR3. The D gene is left open where the match is weak. Size is stated for part of the rows, as once, few or many counts, or as a class when the clone is expanded.

>TRBV2|TRBD1|13|-|TRBJ1-1
CASGGQGNTEAFF
TGTGCCAGCGGCGGACAGGGGAACACTGAAGCTTTCTTT
>TRBV2|TRBD1|15|few|TRBJ1-6
CASSPLGTGSSPLHF
TGTGCCAGCAGTCCTTTGGGGACAGGGAGTTCACCCCTCCACTTT
>TRBV18|TRBD1|15|-|TRBJ2-1
CASSRLGQGGNEQFF
TGTGCCAGCTCACGACTAGGACAGGGCGGTAATGAGCAGTTCTTC
>TRBV2|-|13|-|TRBJ1-2
CASSGQGPYGYTF
TGTGCCAGCAGTGGTCAGGGCCCCTATGGCTACACCTTC
>TRBV6-5|-|14|once|TRBJ2-7
CASREGLYAYEQYF
TGTGCCAGCAGAGAGGGACTTTACGCCTACGAGCAGTACTTC
>TRBV19|-|13|-|TRBJ1-2
CASTPPGDYGYTF
TGTGCCTCAACCCCCCCGGGAGACTATGGCTACACCTTC
>TRBV12-5|-|16|-|TRBJ2-2
CASGLVSTADTGELFF
TGTGCTAGTGGTTTGGTTTCGACAGCCGACACCGGGGAGCTGTTTTTT
>TRBV12-3/TRBV12-4|-|13|-|TRBJ2-7
CASSTGGAYEQYF
TGTGCCAGCAGTACAGGGGGGGCCTACGAGCAGTACTTC
>TRBV2|TRBD2|15|-|TRBJ2-1
CASSKGGRDYNEQFF
TGTGCCAGCAGCAAGGGCGGGAGGGACTACAATGAGCAGTTCTTC
>TRBV10-3|-|13|few|TRBJ1-5
CAISGAGDQPQHF
TGTGCCATCAGTGGGGCAGGGGATCAGCCCCAGCATTTT
>TRBV5-1|TRBD1|14|-|TRBJ1-2
CASTEPGTDYGYTF
TGCGCCAGCACCGAACCGGGGACAGACTATGGCTACACCTTC
>TRBV7-9|-|15|-|TRBJ2-5
CASSLAPGGLETQYF
TGTGCCAGCAGCTTAGCCCCGGGCGGGCTAGAGACCCAGTACTTC
>TRBV7-3|TRBD2|13|-|TRBJ2-7
CASSSTGGGEQYF
TGTGCCAGCAGCTCCACCGGCGGGGGGGAGCAGTACTTC
>TRBV7-6|-|12|-|TRBJ2-7
CASSLVIGEQYF
TGTGCCAGCAGCTTAGTTATCGGCGAGCAGTACTTC
>TRBV6-2/TRBV6-3|TRBD2|14|-|TRBJ2-7
CASSWIAGTYEQYF
TGTGCCAGCAGTTGGATAGCGGGAACCTACGAGCAGTACTTC
>TRBV28|-|11|-|TRBJ2-7
CASSSLYEQYF
TGTGCCAGCAGTTCCCTTTACGAGCAGTACTTC
>TRBV6-6|TRBD1|15|-|TRBJ1-2
CASRDRGRLGYGYTF
TGTGCCAGCAGGGACAGGGGGCGCCTCGGCTATGGCTACACCTTC
>TRBV27|-|16|-|TRBJ2-7
CASSRKGVSYSYEQYF
TGTGCCAGCAGCCGTAAAGGGGTCTCATACTCCTACGAGCAGTACTTC
>TRBV12-5|TRBD1|16|-|TRBJ1-2
CASGLVDRGRGGGYTF
TGTGCTAGTGGTTTGGTCGACAGGGGGCGCGGTGGTGGCTACACCTTC
>TRBV19|-|14|-|TRBJ2-7
CASSISPTGYEQYF
TGTGCCAGTAGTATTTCCCCAACAGGGTACGAGCAGTACTTC
>TRBV5-1|TRBD1|14|-|TRBJ2-3
CASSLEQGADTQYF
TGCGCCAGCAGCTTGGAACAGGGGGCAGATACGCAGTATTTT
>TRBV6-5|TRBD2|14|-|TRBJ2-7
CASSSLAGSYEQYF
TGTGCCAGCAGTTCACTAGCGGGGAGCTACGAGCAGTACTTC
>TRBV5-1|TRBD1|14|-|TRBJ1-2
CASSDPRQGNGYTF
TGCGCCAGCAGCGACCCTAGACAGGGCAATGGCTACACCTTC
>TRBV12-3/TRBV12-4|-|13|-|TRBJ1-2
CASTPGGVDGYTF
TGTGCCAGCACCCCGGGGGGGGTGGATGGCTACACCTTC
>TRBV3-1/TRBV3-2|-|13|-|TRBJ2-1
CASQGMLDNEQFF
TGTGCCAGCCAGGGGATGTTGGACAATGAGCAGTTCTTC
>TRBV5-1|-|15|-|TRBJ2-3
CASSPGGGTTDTQYF
TGCGCCAGCAGCCCAGGTGGGGGGACGACAGATACGCAGTATTTT
>TRBV4-3|-|14|-|TRBJ2-1
CASSQAGAYNEQFF
TGCGCCAGCAGCCAAGCGGGAGCCTACAATGAGCAGTTCTTC
>TRBV29-1|-|15|-|TRBJ2-7
CSVFSPLAGPLEQYF
TGCAGCGTTTTCTCCCCCCTCGCAGGTCCCCTGGAGCAGTACTTC
>TRBV5-6|-|14|-|TRBJ2-7
CASRAGTPSYEQYF
TGTGCCAGCAGGGCCGGGACACCTTCCTACGAGCAGTACTTC
>TRBV10-2|TRBD1|13|-|TRBJ2-5
CASKRRDSKTQYF
TGCGCCAGCAAACGCCGGGACAGCAAGACCCAGTACTTC
>TRBV3-1/TRBV3-2|TRBD1|15|once|TRBJ2-2
CASSYGTGLSGELFF
TGTGCCAGCAGCTACGGGACAGGGTTATCCGGGGAGCTGTTTTTT
>TRBV5-1|-|13|-|TRBJ2-5
CASSLAPLETQYF
TGCGCCAGCAGCTTGGCTCCCTTGGAGACCCAGTACTTC
>TRBV2|TRBD1|17|-|TRBJ1-5
CASRPRDRGLDDQPQHF
TGTGCCAGCAGGCCCCGGGACAGGGGCCTCGATGATCAGCCCCAGCATTTT
>TRBV29-1|-|17|-|TRBJ2-2
CSVAVYLPIGNTGELFF
TGCAGCGTTGCTGTGTACCTTCCAATCGGGAACACCGGGGAGCTGTTTTTT
>TRBV7-3|TRBD2|15|-|TRBJ2-1
CASSATSGAGNEQFF
TGTGCCAGCAGCGCCACTAGCGGAGCAGGCAATGAGCAGTTCTTC
>TRBV9|TRBD2|17|few|TRBJ2-3
CASSNLLAGGFTDTQYF
TGTGCCAGCAGCAACCTATTAGCGGGAGGATTCACAGATACGCAGTATTTT
>TRBV6-5|TRBD1|14|few|TRBJ1-2
CASSLTGVQGGYTF
TGTGCCAGCAGTCTCACAGGGGTTCAAGGTGGCTACACCTTC
>TRBV2|-|13|-|TRBJ2-1
CASSGVSYNEQFF
TGTGCCAGCAGCGGGGTCTCCTACAATGAGCAGTTCTTC
>TRBV25-1|-|13|-|TRBJ2-6
CASSSPGANVLTF
TGTGCCAGCAGTAGCCCTGGGGCCAACGTCCTGACTTTC
>TRBV21-1|-|14|-|TRBJ2-7
CASTIQGFLYEQYF
TGTGCCAGCACTATACAGGGGTTCCTGTACGAGCAGTACTTC
>TRBV5-1|TRBD1|17|-|TRBJ2-2
CASSSEGQGSLAGELFF
TGCGCCAGCAGTTCTGAAGGACAGGGGAGCTTGGCCGGGGAGCTGTTTTTT
>TRBV29-1|-|16|-|TRBJ1-1
CSVEKVPGRDSTEAFF
TGCAGCGTTGAAAAGGTGCCGGGGAGGGATAGCACTGAAGCTTTCTTT
>TRBV6-1|TRBD1|16|-|TRBJ2-7
CASSDPFRTGSDEQYF
TGTGCCAGCAGTGACCCCTTTCGGACAGGGTCTGACGAGCAGTACTTC
>TRBV5-1|-|15|-|TRBJ1-2
CASSLALGPNYGYTF
TGCGCCAGCAGCTTGGCCTTGGGCCCAAACTATGGCTACACCTTC
>TRBV7-9|TRBD2|16|-|TRBJ2-7
CASSPLTGGDSYEQYF
TGTGCCAGCAGCCCCCTGACGGGGGGGGACTCCTACGAGCAGTACTTC
>TRBV25-1|TRBD1|15|once|TRBJ1-6
CASSGGQVLSSPLHF
TGTGCCAGCAGTGGGGGACAGGTTTTGAGTTCACCCCTCCACTTT
>TRBV29-1|TRBD1|15|-|TRBJ2-3
CSVRSGTAYTDTQYF
TGCAGCGTGCGGTCCGGGACAGCCTACACAGATACGCAGTATTTT
>TRBV7-9|-|14|-|TRBJ1-2
CATLPREENYGYTF
TGTGCCACCTTACCCCGGGAGGAGAACTATGGCTACACCTTC
>TRBV21-1|-|21|-|TRBJ2-7
CASSKADSGGRPIRPSYEQYF
TGTGCCAGCAGCAAAGCGGATAGCGGGGGGCGCCCAATCCGACCATCTTACGAGCAGTACTTC
>TRBV9|TRBD2|15|-|TRBJ2-7
CASSETGEGLSEQYF
TGTGCCAGCAGCGAGACGGGGGAGGGCCTTTCCGAGCAGTACTTC
>TRBV25-1|-|13|-|TRBJ2-3
CASSVTSTDTQYF
TGTGCCAGCAGTGTAACTAGCACAGATACGCAGTATTTT
>TRBV4-2|TRBD1|16|-|TRBJ1-3
CASSQEEGAPGNTIYF
TGTGCCAGCAGCCAAGAGGAGGGGGCGCCTGGAAACACCATATATTTT
>TRBV5-1|TRBD1|16|-|TRBJ2-3
CASSLGPRQGADTQYF
TGCGCCAGCAGCTTGGGGCCGAGACAGGGGGCAGATACGCAGTATTTT
>TRBV5-1|TRBD1|15|-|TRBJ2-3
CASSPGQIKSDTQYF
TGCGCCAGCAGCCCGGGACAGATCAAATCAGATACGCAGTATTTT
>TRBV28|TRBD1|18|-|TRBJ1-5
CASSSVRDSVAINQPQHF
TGTGCCAGCAGTTCCGTCCGGGACAGTGTCGCCATAAATCAGCCCCAGCATTTT
>TRBV11-2|-|18|few|TRBJ2-1
CASSRGSARGSSYNEQFF
TGTGCCAGCAGCCGCGGGTCGGCCAGGGGAAGCTCCTACAATGAGCAGTTCTTC
>TRBV18|-|14|-|TRBJ1-6
CASSTSQGITPLHF
TGTGCCAGCTCGACAAGTCAGGGGATTACCCCCCTCCACTTT
>TRBV13|TRBD1|14|-|TRBJ1-6
CASSSRQGNSPLHF
TGTGCCAGCAGCTCCAGACAGGGTAATTCACCCCTCCACTTT
>TRBV5-1|-|13|-|TRBJ1-2
CASSAERDYGYTF
TGCGCCAGCAGCGCCGAGAGGGACTATGGCTACACCTTC
>TRBV27|-|15|once|TRBJ1-2
CASILGWVTKEGYTF
TGTGCCAGCATCCTCGGGTGGGTTACCAAGGAAGGCTACACCTTC